The 11 T cell receptor beta chains presented below share a single source sample, sequenced in a study of T cells in Graves' hyperthyroidism and ophthalmopathy. There were TCR beta CDR3 regions amplified from RNA transcripts. TCR CDR3 underwent first-round RT-PCR with the HTBI primer set. TCRdb fed the multiplex PCR reads into MiXCR, producing one record per CDR3 protein. Found here are approximately 870,000 distinct CDR3 sequences, 35% to 40% of them singletons; the top ten hold over 8%. The specimen was blood. Every receptor here comes from a man younger than 35 with Graves' hyperthyroidism.

The sample holds a few counts of this clonotype. In DNA form, the CDR3 reads TGCGCCAGCAGCCAAGGGACAGGGGGCGATGGCTACACCTTC. Residues: CASSQGTGGDGYTF. The chain carries TRBV4-1 and TRBJ1-2; 11 positions agree with TRBD1. There are 14 residues in the CDR3. Germline CDR1 reads MGHRA; CDR2 reads YSYEKL. Trimming cost V 1 base and J 6 bases; bases outside gene matches: 1.

This clonotype was seen ten or more times. The V gene is TRBV7-9, the J gene TRBJ1-6; TRBD1 matches 8 bases. The V and J ends lost 0 bases and 7 bases, in that order; junction bases with no gene match: 8. The CDR3 has 17 amino acids. Germline V gene lookup returns CDR1 SEHNR and CDR2 FQNEAQ (reference sequence). As DNA, the CDR3 is TGTGCCAGCAGCTTAGCGCTCTCGGGACAGGTGAATTCACCCCTCCACTTT. Its translation: CASSLALSGQVNSPLHF.

This clonotype was recorded many times. This chain joins TRBV10-3 and TRBJ1-6; D remains unclear. The CDR3 length is 13 residues. The germline V gene encodes CDR1 ENHRY and CDR2 SYGVKD. V was clipped by 3 bases and J by 10 bases, with 10 bases between them. This chain's CDR3 is CAISDIDDSPLHF. The DNA of the CDR3 is TGTGCCATCAGTGACATCGACGACTCACCCCTCCACTTT.

About this clonotype itself: The conserved closing phenylalanine or tryptophan is absent in this CDR3, likely reflecting a read error. The chain couples TRBV24-1 to TRBJ1-6; 7 bases line up with TRBD1. This CDR3 has 13 residues. Germline values: CDR1 KGHDR, CDR2 SFDVKD. J was trimmed by 13 bases and V by 7 bases; bases with no gene match: 9. In DNA form, the CDR3 reads TGTGCCACCAGCCGGGACAGTGTCTTTCCCCTCCACATT. The encoded protein is CATSRDSVFPLHI.

For this clonotype: At one boundary the junction diverges from the germline segment, which might be a read error. The CDR3 region has the DNA TGCAGTGCTAGAGATGTTGGGACGGGGAATGGAAAACTGTTTTTT. Its translation: CSARDVGTGNGKLFF. The J gene is TRBJ1-4, the V gene TRBV20-1; possible D gene TRBD1, 5 bases. The CDR3 runs to 15 residues. The germline gives CDR1 DFQATT, CDR2 SNEGSKA (reference sequence).

This clonotype was seen just once. Given the absence of the conserved phenylalanine or tryptophan at the CDR3 end, a read error is likely. It is unclear where the CDR3 begins or ends on the DNA, so no DNA is shown, and the CDR3 is as TCRdb lists it. V and J are TRBV27 and TRBJ2-2; TRBD1 reflects the table's D call only, with no check against the DNA. Germline values: CDR1 MNHEY, CDR2 SMNVEV (reference sequence). The CDR3 numbers 9 amino acids, ends counted. The CDR3: CASSGGLAD.

This clonotype has only a few counts. J is TRBJ2-7 and V is TRBV6-6, with D maybe TRBD2 (6 bases). Trimming removed 11 bases at V and 0 bases at J, with 14 bases between. Germline V gene data show CDR1 as MNHNY and CDR2 as SVGAGI (reference sequence). The CDR3 has 13 amino acids. The CDR3 reads CAGGRDGSYEQYF. As DNA, the CDR3 is TGTGCCGGAGGGCGGGACGGCTCCTACGAGCAGTACTTC.

This clonotype was seen once. One end of the junction fails to match germline, which may point to a read error. The chain recombines TRBV5-6 with TRBJ2-5; 10 bases are a match to TRBD2. The CDR3 runs to 16 residues. Germline V lookup: CDR1 SGHDT, CDR2 YYEEEE. CDR3 nucleotides: TGTGCCAGCAGCGCAGTTAGCGGGGGGTCTGGAAAGACCCAGAACTTC. Translation: CASSAVSGGSGKTQNF.

V is TRBV7-2 and J is TRBJ1-4; D is uncertain. CDR1 SGHTA and CDR2 FQGNSA come from the germline V gene. The CDR3 extends over 14 amino acids. Trimming pared 5 bases from V and 3 bases from J, leaving 10 bases between. The CDR3 reads CASSQDGANEKLFF. CDR3 DNA: TGTGCCAGCAGCCAAGACGGGGCTAATGAAAAACTGTTTTTT. Looking up the rest from reference TRBV7-2 and TRBJ1-4 gives the full variable domain: GAGVSQSPSNKVTEKGKDVELRCDPISGHTALYWYRQSLGQGLEFLIYFQGNSAPDKSGLPSDRFSAERTGGSVSTLTIQRTQQEDSAVYLCASSQDGANEKLFFGSGTQLSVL.

The gene calls are TRBV2 and TRBJ2-7, with TRBD1 matching over 9 bases. V shed 3 bases and J 6 bases; nucleotides not matched to a gene: 3. The CDR3 extends over 13 amino acids. Germline V gene lookup returns CDR1 SNHLY and CDR2 FYNNEI. CDR3 amino acids: CASSENRGLEQYF. CDR3 sequence (DNA): TGTGCCAGCAGTGAGAACAGGGGGCTCGAGCAGTACTTC.

This chain's CDR3 is CASSQGGMGDYGYTF. The CDR3 DNA reads TGTGCCAGCAGCCAAGGCGGGATGGGCGACTATGGCTACACCTTC. The rearrangement links TRBV12-3 or TRBV12-4 to TRBJ1-2; D unresolved. The CDR3 consists of 15 residues. V dropped 6 bases and J dropped 3 bases, with 17 bases sitting between them.